Sequencing of this T cell receptor (beta chain) was carried out in a study of cytomegalovirus exposure and HLA in healthy donors. Background on the study: Previous work identified roughly 120 million unique TCR beta sequences from around 200 million T cells.

13 Jbeta primers and 60 Vbeta primers were used for the PCR. As handled by the study authors: Counted up in a later analysis, unique TCR beta chains came to some 72 million, with around 9.9 million shared. The table came from immunoSEQ multiplex PCR; TCRdb's copy has only in-frame clones and leaves some out. V, J and clone size derive from that table, while D and trimming were established from the DNA sequence. The table lists over 100,000 clones, 75% to 90% of them singletons. Germline lookup yields CDR1 ENHRY and CDR2 SYGVKD. The trim removed 1 base at V and 2 bases at J, leaving 14 bases unmatched. The CDR3 spans 20 residues.

The TCR sequence derives from a woman between 45 and 60 years old in good health and CMV-seropositive. This chain connects TRBV10-3 to TRBJ2-1; 10 bases are a match to TRBD2. The sample comprised PBMCs. The CDR3 here is CAISELLRTSGTTAYNEQFF. The CDR3 nucleotides are TGTGCCATCAGTGAGTTACTAAGGACTAGCGGAACCACGGCCTACAATGAGCAGTTCTTC.